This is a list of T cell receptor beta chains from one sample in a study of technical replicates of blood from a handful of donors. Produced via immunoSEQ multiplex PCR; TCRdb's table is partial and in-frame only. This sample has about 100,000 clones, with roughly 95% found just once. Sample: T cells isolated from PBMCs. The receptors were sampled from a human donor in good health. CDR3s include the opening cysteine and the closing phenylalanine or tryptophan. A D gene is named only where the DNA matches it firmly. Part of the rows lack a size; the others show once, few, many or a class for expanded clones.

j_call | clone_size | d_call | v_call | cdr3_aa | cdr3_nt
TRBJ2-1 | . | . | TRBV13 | CASSNNPNEQFF | TGTGCCAGCAGTAATAATCCCAATGAGCAGTTCTTC
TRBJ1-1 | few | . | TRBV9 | CASSAEGNTEAFF | TGTGCCAGCAGCGCTGAGGGGAACACTGAAGCTTTCTTT
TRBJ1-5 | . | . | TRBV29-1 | CSVEVDGGQPQHF | TGCAGCGTTGAGGTTGACGGGGGACAGCCCCAGCATTTT
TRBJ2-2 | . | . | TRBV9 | CASSVGRDTGELFF | TGTGCCAGCAGCGTAGGGAGGGACACCGGGGAGCTGTTTTTT
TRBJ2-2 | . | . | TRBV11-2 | CASSPWKGVGLPGELFF | TGTGCCAGCAGCCCCTGGAAGGGGGTGGGTTTGCCCGGGGAGCTGTTTTTT
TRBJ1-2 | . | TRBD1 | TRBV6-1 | CASSPIWTGNYGYTF | TGTGCCAGCAGCCCCATTTGGACAGGGAACTATGGCTACACCTTC
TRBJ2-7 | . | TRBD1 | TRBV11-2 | CASSSRTGTGGRYEQYF | TGTGCCAGCAGCTCACGAACCGGGACAGGGGGCCGCTACGAGCAGTACTTC
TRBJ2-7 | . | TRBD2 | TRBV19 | CASSIRTSGRYEQYF | TGTGCCAGTAGTATAAGGACTAGCGGGAGATACGAGCAGTACTTC
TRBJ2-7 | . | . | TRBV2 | CASRTPDGSDYEQYF | TGTGCCAGCCGCACTCCCGATGGGAGCGACTACGAGCAGTACTTC
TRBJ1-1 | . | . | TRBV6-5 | CASNWRTEAFF | TGTGCCAGCAACTGGAGGACTGAAGCTTTCTTT
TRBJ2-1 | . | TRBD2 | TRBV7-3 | CASSPDADGRIYEQFF | TGTGCCAGCAGCCCGGACGCTGACGGGAGGATCTATGAGCAGTTCTTC
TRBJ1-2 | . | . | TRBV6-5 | CASSYSPANYGYTF | TGTGCCAGCAGTTACTCCCCCGCTAACTATGGCTACACCTTC
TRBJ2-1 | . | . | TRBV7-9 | CASSLGGSHNEQFF | TGTGCCAGCAGCTTAGGGGGCAGTCACAATGAGCAGTTCTTC
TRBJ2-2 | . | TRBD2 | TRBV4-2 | CASSQSGLAVPGELFF | TGTGCCAGCAGCCAATCGGGACTAGCGGTACCCGGGGAGCTGTTTTTT
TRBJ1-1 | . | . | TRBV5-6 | CASSPLGAQTEAFF | TGTGCCAGCAGTCCCCTGGGGGCGCAGACTGAAGCTTTCTTT
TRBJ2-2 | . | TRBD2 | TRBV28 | CASSRLRGLAGGVELFF | TGTGCCAGCAGTCGCCTAAGGGGACTAGCGGGAGGCGTGGAGCTGTTTTTT
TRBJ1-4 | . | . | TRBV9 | CASSVGGGATNEKLFF | TGTGCCAGCAGCGTAGGTGGGGGGGCAACTAATGAAAAACTGTTTTTT
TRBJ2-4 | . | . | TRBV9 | CASSEAPLQGNIQYF | TGTGCCAGCAGCGAGGCCCCCCTGCAGGGGAACATTCAGTACTTC